This T cell receptor beta chain was profiled in a study of blood T cell repertoires in COVID-19. The length of the CDR3 is 14 residues. V was shortened by 1 base and J by 4 bases, with 10 bases between the two germline ends. CDR1 is LGHDT and CDR2 is YNNKEL in the germline V gene (reference sequence). Data came from immunoSEQ multiplex PCR; TCRdb stores just in-frame clones and leaves some out. This sample carries 95,000 to 110,000 clones, 80% to 90% of them seen once, and the ten largest clones take around 4.8%. The genes are TRBV3-1 (or the pseudogene TRBV3-2) and TRBJ2-5, with D perhaps TRBD1 (6 bases). The specimen was peripheral blood. The source is a man aged 55 to 70 with acute or convalescent COVID-19. The CDR3 sequence: CASSQGGRGETQYF. CDR3 nucleotides: TGTGCCAGCAGCCAAGGGGGCAGGGGAGAGACCCAGTACTTC.